The text below deals with one T cell receptor beta chain. The sample belongs to a study of technical replicates of blood from a few donors. This CDR3 has 14 residues. V gave up 5 bases and J gave up 0 bases, with 10 bases separating them. Germline CDR1 reads SEHNR; CDR2 reads FQNEAQ (reference sequence). Only in-frame clones appear in the TCRdb table, and some are missing; sequencing was by immunoSEQ multiplex PCR. The profile covers tens of thousands of clones, with around 94% appearing a single time and about 0.39% taken by the ten largest. Sequences were obtained from T cells isolated from PBMCs. The TCR originated in a human donor in good health. V usage is TRBV7-9 and J usage is TRBJ1-1; D remains ambiguous. CDR3 coding DNA: TGTGCCAGCAGCCCCGGTCCTCTGAACACTGAAGCTTTCTTT. Protein sequence: CASSPGPLNTEAFF.